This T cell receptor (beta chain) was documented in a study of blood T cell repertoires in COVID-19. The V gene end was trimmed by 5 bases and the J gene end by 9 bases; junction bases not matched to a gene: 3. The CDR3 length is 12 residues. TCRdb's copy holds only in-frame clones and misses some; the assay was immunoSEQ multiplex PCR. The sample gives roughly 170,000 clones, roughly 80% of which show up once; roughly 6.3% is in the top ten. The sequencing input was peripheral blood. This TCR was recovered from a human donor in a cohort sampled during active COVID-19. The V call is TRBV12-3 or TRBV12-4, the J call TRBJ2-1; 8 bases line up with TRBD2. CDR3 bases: TGTGCCAGCAGTCCCGGGGGGGGTGAGCAGTTCTTC. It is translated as CASSPGGGEQFF.